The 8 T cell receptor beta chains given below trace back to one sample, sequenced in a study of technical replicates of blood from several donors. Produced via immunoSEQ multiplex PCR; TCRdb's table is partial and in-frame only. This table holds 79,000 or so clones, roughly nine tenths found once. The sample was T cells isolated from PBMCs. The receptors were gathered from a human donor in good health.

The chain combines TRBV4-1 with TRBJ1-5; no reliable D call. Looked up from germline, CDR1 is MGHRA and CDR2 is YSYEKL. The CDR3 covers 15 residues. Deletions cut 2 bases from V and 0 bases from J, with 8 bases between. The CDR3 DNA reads TGCGCCAGCAGCCAAAACGGTTATAGCAATCAGCCCCAGCATTTT. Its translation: CASSQNGYSNQPQHF.

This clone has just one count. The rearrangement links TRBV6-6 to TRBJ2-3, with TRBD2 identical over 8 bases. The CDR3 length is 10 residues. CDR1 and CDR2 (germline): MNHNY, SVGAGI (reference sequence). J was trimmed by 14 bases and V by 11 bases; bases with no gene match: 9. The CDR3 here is CASSGTSSYF. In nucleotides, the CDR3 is TGTGCCTCGAGCGGGACTAGTTCGTATTTT.

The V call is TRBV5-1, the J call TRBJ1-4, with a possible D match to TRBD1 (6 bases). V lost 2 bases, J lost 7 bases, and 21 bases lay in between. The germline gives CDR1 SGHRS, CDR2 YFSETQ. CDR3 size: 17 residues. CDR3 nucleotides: TGCGCCAGCAGCTTCCGCGGAGGGGGGGGCTTTGGTGAAAAACTGTTTTTT. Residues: CASSFRGGGGFGEKLFF.

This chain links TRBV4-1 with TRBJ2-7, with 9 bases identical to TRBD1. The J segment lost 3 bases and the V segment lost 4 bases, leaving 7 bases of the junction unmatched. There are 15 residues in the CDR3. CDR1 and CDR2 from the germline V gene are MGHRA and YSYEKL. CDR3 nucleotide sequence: TGCGCCAGCAGCCCCGGGACAGGGAGGAGCTACGAGCAGTACTTC. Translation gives CASSPGTGRSYEQYF.

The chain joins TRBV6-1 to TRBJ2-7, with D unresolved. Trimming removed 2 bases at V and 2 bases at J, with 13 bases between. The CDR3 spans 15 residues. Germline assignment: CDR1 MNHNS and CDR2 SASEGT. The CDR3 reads CASSENVLPAYEQYF. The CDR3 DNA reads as TGTGCCAGCAGTGAAAATGTCCTCCCCGCCTACGAGCAGTACTTC.

This CDR3 is CASKGDTSGRRAYNEQFF. In DNA form, the CDR3 reads TGTGCCAGCAAAGGCGATACTAGCGGGAGGAGGGCCTACAATGAGCAGTTCTTC. The chain uses TRBV27 and TRBJ2-1; 12 positions agree with TRBD2. This CDR3 has 18 residues. J was trimmed by 2 bases and V by 7 bases; bases with no gene match: 12. CDR1 and CDR2 from the germline V gene are MNHEY and SMNVEV (reference sequence).

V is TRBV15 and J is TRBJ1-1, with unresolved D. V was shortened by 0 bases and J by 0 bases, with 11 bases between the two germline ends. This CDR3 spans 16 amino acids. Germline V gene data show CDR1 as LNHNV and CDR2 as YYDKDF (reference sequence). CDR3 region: CATSRERISLNTEAFF. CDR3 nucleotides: TGTGCCACCAGCAGAGAGAGGATCAGTCTGAACACTGAAGCTTTCTTT.

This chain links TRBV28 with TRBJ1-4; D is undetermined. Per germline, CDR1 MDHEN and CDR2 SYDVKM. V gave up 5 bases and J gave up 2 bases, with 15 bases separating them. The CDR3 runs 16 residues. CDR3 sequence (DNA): TGTGCCAGCAGTCCAAGGGAGACGGCGACTAATGAAAAACTGTTTTTT. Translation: CASSPRETATNEKLFF. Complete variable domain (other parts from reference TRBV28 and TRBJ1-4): DVKVTQSSRYLVKRTGEKVFLECVQDMDHENMFWYRQDPGLGLRLIYFSYDVKMKEKGDIPEGYSVSREKKERFSLILESASTNQTSMYLCASSPRETATNEKLFFGSGTQLSVL.